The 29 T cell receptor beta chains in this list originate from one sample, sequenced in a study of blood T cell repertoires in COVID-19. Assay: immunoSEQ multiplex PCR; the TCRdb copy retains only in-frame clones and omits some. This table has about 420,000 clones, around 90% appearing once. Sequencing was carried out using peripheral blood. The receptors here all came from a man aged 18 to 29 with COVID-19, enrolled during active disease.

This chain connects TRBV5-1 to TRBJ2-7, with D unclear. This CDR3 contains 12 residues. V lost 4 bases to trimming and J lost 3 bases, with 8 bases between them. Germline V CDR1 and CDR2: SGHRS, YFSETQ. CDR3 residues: CASSSSLYEQYF. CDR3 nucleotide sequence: TGCGCCAGCAGCAGCTCACTCTACGAGCAGTACTTC. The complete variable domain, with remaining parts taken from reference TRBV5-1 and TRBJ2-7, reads KAGVTQTPRYLIKTRGQQVTLSCSPISGHRSVSWYQQTPGQGLQFLFEYFSETQRNKGNFPGRFSGRQFSNSRSEMNVSTLELGDSALYLCASSSSLYEQYFGPGTRLTVT.

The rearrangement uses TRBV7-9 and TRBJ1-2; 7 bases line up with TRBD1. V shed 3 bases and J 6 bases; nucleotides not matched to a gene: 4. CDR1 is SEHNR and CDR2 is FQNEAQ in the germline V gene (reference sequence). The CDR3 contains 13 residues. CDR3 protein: CASSFRQGHGYTF. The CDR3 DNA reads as TGTGCCAGCAGCTTTAGACAGGGCCATGGCTACACCTTC.

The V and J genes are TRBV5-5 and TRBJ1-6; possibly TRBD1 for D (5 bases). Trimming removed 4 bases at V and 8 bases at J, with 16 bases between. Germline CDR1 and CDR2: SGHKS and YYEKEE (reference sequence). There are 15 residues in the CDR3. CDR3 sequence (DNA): TGTGCCAGCAGCCAACGGACACTCGGTGATTCACCCCTCCACTTT. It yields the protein CASSQRTLGDSPLHF. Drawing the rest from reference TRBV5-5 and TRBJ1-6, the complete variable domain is DAGVTQSPTHLIKTRGQQVTLRCSPISGHKSVSWYQQVLGQGPQFIFQYYEKEERGRGNFPDRFSARQFPNYSSELNVNALLLGDSALYLCASSQRTLGDSPLHFGNGTRLTVT.

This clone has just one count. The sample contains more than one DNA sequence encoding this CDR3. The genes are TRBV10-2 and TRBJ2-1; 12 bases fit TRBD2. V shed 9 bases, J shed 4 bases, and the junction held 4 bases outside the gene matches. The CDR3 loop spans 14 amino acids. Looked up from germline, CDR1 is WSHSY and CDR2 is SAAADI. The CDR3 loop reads CASKGLAGYNEQFF. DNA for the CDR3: TGCGCCAGTAAAGGACTAGCGGGGTACAATGAGCAGTTCTTC.

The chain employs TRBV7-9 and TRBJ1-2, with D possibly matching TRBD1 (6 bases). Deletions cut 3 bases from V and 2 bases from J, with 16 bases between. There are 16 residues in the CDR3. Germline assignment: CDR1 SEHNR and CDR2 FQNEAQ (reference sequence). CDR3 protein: CASSLGTSATNYGYTF. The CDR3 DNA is TGTGCCAGCAGCTTGGGGACATCTGCTACGAACTATGGCTACACCTTC.

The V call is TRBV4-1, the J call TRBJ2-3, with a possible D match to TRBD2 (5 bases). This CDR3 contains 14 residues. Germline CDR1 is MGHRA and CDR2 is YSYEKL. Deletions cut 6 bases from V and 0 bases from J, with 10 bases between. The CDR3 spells CASRHGKSTDTQYF. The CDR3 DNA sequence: TGCGCCAGCAGACACGGGAAAAGCACAGATACGCAGTATTTT.

This CDR3 reads CASSEDRWGEAFF. The CDR3 DNA sequence: TGTGCCAGCAGTGAAGACAGGTGGGGTGAAGCTTTCTTT. The chain links TRBV2 to TRBJ1-1; D is perhaps TRBD1 (5 bases). The CDR3 runs 13 residues. CDR1 SNHLY and CDR2 FYNNEI come from the germline V gene. V lost 1 base, J lost 7 bases, and 10 bases lay in between.

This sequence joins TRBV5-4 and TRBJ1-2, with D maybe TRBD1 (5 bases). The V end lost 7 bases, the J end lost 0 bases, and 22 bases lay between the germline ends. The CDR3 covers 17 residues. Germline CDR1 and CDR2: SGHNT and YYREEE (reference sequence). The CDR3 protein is CASLLGLQPPPNYGYTF. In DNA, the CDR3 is TGTGCCAGCCTGCTGGGGCTTCAACCTCCCCCTAACTATGGCTACACCTTC.

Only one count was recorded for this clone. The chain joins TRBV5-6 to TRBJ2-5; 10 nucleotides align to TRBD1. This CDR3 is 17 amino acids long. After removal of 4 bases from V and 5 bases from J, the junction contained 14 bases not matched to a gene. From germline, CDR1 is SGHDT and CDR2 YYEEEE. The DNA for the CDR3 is TGTGCCAGCAGCGATCGACCAGGACAGGGGGTTAAGGAGACCCAGTACTTC. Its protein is CASSDRPGQGVKETQYF.

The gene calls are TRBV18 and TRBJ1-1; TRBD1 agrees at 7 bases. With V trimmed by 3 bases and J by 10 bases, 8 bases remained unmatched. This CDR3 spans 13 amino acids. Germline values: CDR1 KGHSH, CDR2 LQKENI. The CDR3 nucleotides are TGTGCCAGCTCACCCGACAGGGTAATGTCAGCTTTCTTT. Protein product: CASSPDRVMSAFF.

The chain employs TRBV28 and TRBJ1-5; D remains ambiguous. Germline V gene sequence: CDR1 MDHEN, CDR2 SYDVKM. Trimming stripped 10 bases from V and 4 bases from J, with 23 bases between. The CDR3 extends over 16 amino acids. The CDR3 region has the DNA TGTGCCACCTCACTTTTGGGCAGCCATTCTAATCAGCCCCAGCATTTT. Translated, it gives CATSLLGSHSNQPQHF. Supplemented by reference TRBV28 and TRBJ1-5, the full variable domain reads DVKVTQSSRYLVKRTGEKVFLECVQDMDHENMFWYRQDPGLGLRLIYFSYDVKMKEKGDIPEGYSVSREKKERFSLILESASTNQTSMYLCATSLLGSHSNQPQHFGDGTRLSIL.

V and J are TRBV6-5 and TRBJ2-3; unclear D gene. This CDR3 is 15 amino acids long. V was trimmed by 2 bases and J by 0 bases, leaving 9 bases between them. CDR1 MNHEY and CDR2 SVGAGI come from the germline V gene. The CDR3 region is CASSYTPGSTDTQYF. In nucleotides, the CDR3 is TGTGCCAGCAGTTACACCCCAGGAAGCACAGATACGCAGTATTTT.

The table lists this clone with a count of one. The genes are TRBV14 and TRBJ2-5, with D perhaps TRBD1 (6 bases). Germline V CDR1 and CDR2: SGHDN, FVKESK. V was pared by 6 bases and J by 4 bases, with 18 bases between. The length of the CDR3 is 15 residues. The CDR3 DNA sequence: TGTGCCAGCAGTCCACAGGGCCCTGCGGGAGAGACCCAGTACTTC. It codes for CASSPQGPAGETQYF.

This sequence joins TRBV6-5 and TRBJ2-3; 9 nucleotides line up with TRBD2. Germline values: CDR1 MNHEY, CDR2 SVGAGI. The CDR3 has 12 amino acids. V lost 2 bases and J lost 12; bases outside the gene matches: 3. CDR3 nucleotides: TGTGCCAGCAGTTACGGGCGGGGGGGCCAGTATTTT. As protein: CASSYGRGGQYF.

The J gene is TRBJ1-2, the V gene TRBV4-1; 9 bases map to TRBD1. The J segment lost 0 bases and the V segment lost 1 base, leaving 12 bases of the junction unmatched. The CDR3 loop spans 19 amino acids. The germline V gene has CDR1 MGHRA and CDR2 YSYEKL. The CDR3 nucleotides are TGCGCCAGCAGCCAAGGATTACGGACAGGGGCCTCAGCTAACTATGGCTACACCTTC. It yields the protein CASSQGLRTGASANYGYTF.

CDR3 sequence (DNA): TGCGCCAGCAGCCCCGACAGGGGGGATGGCACTGAAGCTTTCTTT. Amino acids: CASSPDRGDGTEAFF. The rearrangement links TRBV5-1 to TRBJ1-1, with 9 bases identical to TRBD1. CDR3 size: 15 residues. J gave up 4 bases and V 4 bases, and 8 bases lay outside the gene matches. Germline CDR1 is SGHRS and CDR2 is YFSETQ.

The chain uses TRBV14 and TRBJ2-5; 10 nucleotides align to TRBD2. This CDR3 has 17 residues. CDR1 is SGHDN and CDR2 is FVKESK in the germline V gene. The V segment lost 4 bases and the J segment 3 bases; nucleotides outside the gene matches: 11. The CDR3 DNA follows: TGTGCCAGCAGCCTCAGGAGATCGAGCGGGGGGGAAGAGACCCAGTACTTC. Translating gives CASSLRRSSGGEETQYF.

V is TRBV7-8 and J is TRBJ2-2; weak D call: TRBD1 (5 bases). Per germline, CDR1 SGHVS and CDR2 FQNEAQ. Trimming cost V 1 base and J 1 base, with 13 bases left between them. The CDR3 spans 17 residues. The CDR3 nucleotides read TGTGCCAGCAGCTTAGGCCTTGTGGGGCAGAACACCGGGGAGCTGTTTTTT. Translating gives CASSLGLVGQNTGELFF.

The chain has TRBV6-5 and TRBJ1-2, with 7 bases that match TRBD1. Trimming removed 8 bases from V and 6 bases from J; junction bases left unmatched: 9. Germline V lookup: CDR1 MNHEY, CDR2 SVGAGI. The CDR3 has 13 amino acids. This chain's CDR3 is CASFRTGGDGYTF. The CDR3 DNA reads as TGTGCCAGCTTCCGGACAGGAGGCGATGGCTACACCTTC.

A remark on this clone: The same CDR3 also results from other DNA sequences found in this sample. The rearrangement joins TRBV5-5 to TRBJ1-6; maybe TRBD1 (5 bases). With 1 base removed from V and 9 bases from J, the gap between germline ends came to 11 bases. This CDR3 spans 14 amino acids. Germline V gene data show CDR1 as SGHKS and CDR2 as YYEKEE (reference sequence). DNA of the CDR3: TGTGCCAGCAGCTTGAGGGGAGGTGGTTCACCCCTCCACTTT. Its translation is CASSLRGGGSPLHF.

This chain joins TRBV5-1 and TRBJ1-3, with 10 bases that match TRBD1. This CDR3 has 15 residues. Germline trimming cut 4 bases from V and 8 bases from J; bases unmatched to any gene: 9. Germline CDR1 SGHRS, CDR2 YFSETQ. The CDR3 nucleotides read TGCGCCAGCAGCCCGGCGGGACAGGGGTTAGACACCATATATTTT. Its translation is CASSPAGQGLDTIYF.

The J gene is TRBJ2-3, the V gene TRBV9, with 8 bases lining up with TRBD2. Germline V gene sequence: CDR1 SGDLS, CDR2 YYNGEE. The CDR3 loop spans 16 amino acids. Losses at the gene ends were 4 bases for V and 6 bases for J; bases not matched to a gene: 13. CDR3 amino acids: CASSPRQAGAGDTQYF. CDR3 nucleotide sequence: TGTGCCAGCAGCCCACGCCAAGCGGGAGCGGGGGATACGCAGTATTTT.

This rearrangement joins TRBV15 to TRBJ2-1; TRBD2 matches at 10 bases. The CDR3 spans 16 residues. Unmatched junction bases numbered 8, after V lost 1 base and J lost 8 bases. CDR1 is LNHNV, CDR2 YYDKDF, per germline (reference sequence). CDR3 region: CATSRGGLAGVDEQFF. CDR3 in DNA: TGTGCCACCAGCAGAGGTGGCCTAGCGGGGGTGGATGAGCAGTTCTTC.

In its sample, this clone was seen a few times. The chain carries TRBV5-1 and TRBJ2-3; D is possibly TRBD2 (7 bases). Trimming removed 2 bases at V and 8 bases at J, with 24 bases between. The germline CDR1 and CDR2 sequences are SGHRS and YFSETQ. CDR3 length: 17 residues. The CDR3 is CASSFASGAPEGGTQYF. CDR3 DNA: TGCGCCAGCAGCTTTGCTAGCGGCGCGCCCGAAGGGGGTACGCAGTATTTT.

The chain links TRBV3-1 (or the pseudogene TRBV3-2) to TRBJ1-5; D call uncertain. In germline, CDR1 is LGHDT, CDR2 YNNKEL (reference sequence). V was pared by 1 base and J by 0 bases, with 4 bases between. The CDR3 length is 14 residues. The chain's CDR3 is CASSQGVSNQPQHF. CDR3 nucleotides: TGTGCCAGCAGCCAAGGAGTTAGCAATCAGCCCCAGCATTTT.

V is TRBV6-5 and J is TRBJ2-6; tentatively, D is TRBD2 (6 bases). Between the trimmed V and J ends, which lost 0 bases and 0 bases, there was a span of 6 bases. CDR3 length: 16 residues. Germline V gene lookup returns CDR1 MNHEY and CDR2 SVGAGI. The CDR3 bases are TGTGCCAGCAGTTACTCGGACTACTCTGGGGCCAACGTCCTGACTTTC. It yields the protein CASSYSDYSGANVLTF.

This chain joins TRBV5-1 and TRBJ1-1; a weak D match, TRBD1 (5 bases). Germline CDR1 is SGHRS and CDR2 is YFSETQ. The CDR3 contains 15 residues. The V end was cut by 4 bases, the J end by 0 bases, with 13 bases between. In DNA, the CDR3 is TGCGCCAGCAGCCCAAGCGGGACGCTGAACACTGAAGCTTTCTTT. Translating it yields CASSPSGTLNTEAFF.

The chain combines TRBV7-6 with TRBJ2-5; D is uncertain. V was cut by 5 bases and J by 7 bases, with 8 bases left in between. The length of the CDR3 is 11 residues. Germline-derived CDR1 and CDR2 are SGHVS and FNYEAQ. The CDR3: CASSVSGTQYF. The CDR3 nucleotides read TGTGCCAGCAGCGTATCGGGGACCCAGTACTTC.

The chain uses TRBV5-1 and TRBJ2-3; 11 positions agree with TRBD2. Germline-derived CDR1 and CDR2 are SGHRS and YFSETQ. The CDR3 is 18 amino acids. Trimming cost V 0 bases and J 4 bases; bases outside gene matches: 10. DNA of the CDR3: TGCGCCAGCAGCTTGGGACTAGCGGGGAAGCGAGCGGCAGATACGCAGTATTTT. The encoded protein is CASSLGLAGKRAADTQYF. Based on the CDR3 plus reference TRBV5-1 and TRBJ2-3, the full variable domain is KAGVTQTPRYLIKTRGQQVTLSCSPISGHRSVSWYQQTPGQGLQFLFEYFSETQRNKGNFPGRFSGRQFSNSRSEMNVSTLELGDSALYLCASSLGLAGKRAADTQYFGPGTRLTVL.